The rows below give T cell receptor beta chains drawn from one sample of a study of OX40 agonist ivuxolimab in advanced cancers. Clones were read by immunoSEQ multiplex PCR, and TCRdb kept only the in-frame ones, dropping some. The repertoire holds some 100,000 clones, with under 85% as singletons. The input for sequencing was CD4+ or CD8+ T cells sorted from blood, taken in a trial of the OX40 agonist ivuxolimab. These receptors originate from an adult with an advanced solid tumor such as melanoma, head and neck, liver or kidney cancer. CDR3s include the opening cysteine and the closing phenylalanine or tryptophan. Each record gives: D gene, V gene, clone size, J gene, CDR3 protein, CDR3 DNA. The D gene is left open where the match is weak. Clone size is shown for a subset of rows, as once, few, many or a class of expanded clone.

d_gene: TRBD2
v_gene: TRBV7-7
abundance: -
j_gene: TRBJ2-1
CDR3aa: CASSPASGAHNEQFF
CDR3nt: TGTGCCAGCAGCCCCGCTAGCGGGGCTCACAATGAGCAGTTCTTC

d_gene: TRBD1
v_gene: TRBV5-4
abundance: once
j_gene: TRBJ2-3
CDR3aa: CASSMDRRGNTQYF
CDR3nt: TGTGCCAGCAGCATGGACAGGAGAGGGAATACGCAGTATTTT

d_gene: TRBD1
v_gene: TRBV7-9
abundance: -
j_gene: TRBJ1-2
CDR3aa: CASSLPKKGQGAEGYTF
CDR3nt: TGTGCCAGCAGCTTACCTAAGAAGGGACAGGGGGCGGAAGGCTACACCTTC

d_gene: TRBD1
v_gene: TRBV6-4
abundance: -
j_gene: TRBJ1-2
CDR3aa: CASRPGQGVFGYTF
CDR3nt: TGTGCCAGCAGGCCGGGACAGGGGGTTTTTGGCTACACCTTC

d_gene: -
v_gene: TRBV21-1
abundance: -
j_gene: TRBJ2-6
CDR3aa: CTNREFHSGANVLTF
CDR3nt: TGTACGAACAGGGAATTCCACTCAGGGGCCAACGTCCTGACTTTC

d_gene: TRBD1
v_gene: TRBV7-2
abundance: -
j_gene: TRBJ2-7
CDR3aa: CASSLASRQGYEQYF
CDR3nt: TGTGCCAGCAGCTTAGCTTCGCGACAGGGCTACGAGCAGTACTTC

d_gene: -
v_gene: TRBV6-1
abundance: -
j_gene: TRBJ1-1
CDR3aa: CASRAPGGNTEAFF
CDR3nt: TGTGCCAGCCGGGCCCCCGGGGGGAACACTGAAGCTTTCTTT

d_gene: TRBD1
v_gene: TRBV18
abundance: -
j_gene: TRBJ2-6
CDR3aa: CASSPGQGAIANVLTF
CDR3nt: TGTGCCAGCTCTCCGGGACAGGGGGCAATTGCCAACGTCCTGACTTTC

d_gene: TRBD1
v_gene: TRBV10-3
abundance: -
j_gene: TRBJ2-3
CDR3aa: CAISEPGQEASEAQYF
CDR3nt: TGTGCCATCAGTGAGCCGGGACAGGAGGCTTCAGAAGCGCAGTATTTT

d_gene: TRBD1
v_gene: TRBV15
abundance: -
j_gene: TRBJ1-2
CDR3aa: CATSRGMGQNYGYTF
CDR3nt: TGTGCCACCAGCAGAGGGATGGGACAGAACTATGGCTACACCTTC

d_gene: -
v_gene: TRBV4-1
abundance: -
j_gene: TRBJ2-3
CDR3aa: CASSPSGVVADTQYF
CDR3nt: TGCGCCAGCAGCCCGTCGGGAGTGGTGGCAGATACGCAGTATTTT

d_gene: -
v_gene: TRBV4-3
abundance: -
j_gene: TRBJ1-1
CDR3aa: CASSQDHVLVNTEAFF
CDR3nt: TGCGCCAGCAGCCAAGATCATGTCTTGGTGAACACTGAAGCTTTCTTT

d_gene: -
v_gene: TRBV5-6
abundance: -
j_gene: TRBJ2-7
CDR3aa: CASSSSVHQTYEQYF
CDR3nt: TGTGCCAGCAGTTCCTCTGTCCATCAAACCTACGAGCAGTACTTC

d_gene: -
v_gene: TRBV30
abundance: -
j_gene: TRBJ2-7
CDR3aa: CAWSVVGPHEQYF
CDR3nt: TGTGCCTGGAGTGTAGTGGGTCCCCACGAGCAGTACTTC

d_gene: TRBD1
v_gene: TRBV18
abundance: -
j_gene: TRBJ1-1
CDR3aa: CASSTGTGRTEAFF
CDR3nt: TGTGCCAGCTCAACCGGGACAGGGCGTACTGAAGCTTTCTTT

d_gene: TRBD2
v_gene: TRBV27
abundance: -
j_gene: TRBJ2-2
CDR3aa: CASRIGGGAGELFF
CDR3nt: TGTGCCAGCAGGATAGGCGGGGGGGCCGGGGAGCTGTTTTTT

d_gene: -
v_gene: TRBV2
abundance: -
j_gene: TRBJ2-3
CDR3aa: CASLWYATDTQYF
CDR3nt: TGTGCCAGCCTATGGTATGCCACAGATACGCAGTATTTT

d_gene: -
v_gene: TRBV5-6
abundance: few
j_gene: TRBJ2-1
CDR3aa: CASSTPSEQFF
CDR3nt: TGTGCCAGCAGCACCCCTAGTGAGCAGTTCTTC

d_gene: -
v_gene: TRBV6-1
abundance: once
j_gene: TRBJ1-5
CDR3aa: CASRIVVYQPQHF
CDR3nt: TGTGCCAGCAGAATCGTAGTGTATCAGCCCCAGCATTTT

d_gene: -
v_gene: TRBV4-3
abundance: once
j_gene: TRBJ1-1
CDR3aa: CASSQDPPPRNTEAFF
CDR3nt: TGCGCCAGCAGCCAAGACCCCCCCCCACGGAACACTGAAGCTTTCTTT

d_gene: TRBD1
v_gene: TRBV19
abundance: -
j_gene: TRBJ1-2
CDR3aa: CASSRFVKRDSGSGYTF
CDR3nt: TGTGCCAGTAGTCGCTTCGTTAAACGGGACAGCGGGTCTGGCTACACCTTC

d_gene: TRBD2
v_gene: TRBV4-3
abundance: -
j_gene: TRBJ2-5
CDR3aa: CASSQATSGETQYF
CDR3nt: TGCGCCAGCAGCCAAGCCACTAGCGGGGAGACCCAGTACTTC

d_gene: -
v_gene: TRBV14
abundance: -
j_gene: TRBJ2-7
CDR3aa: CASSQVRAASGFNAYEQYF
CDR3nt: TGTGCCAGCAGCCAAGTACGAGCGGCGTCCGGATTCAACGCCTACGAGCAGTACTTC

d_gene: TRBD1
v_gene: TRBV5-1
abundance: -
j_gene: TRBJ1-1
CDR3aa: CASSLQGVNTEAFF
CDR3nt: TGCGCCAGCAGCTTGCAGGGGGTAAACACTGAAGCTTTCTTT

d_gene: TRBD2
v_gene: TRBV7-3
abundance: -
j_gene: TRBJ2-1
CDR3aa: CASSYGTSGGNEQFF
CDR3nt: TGTGCCAGCAGCTATGGGACTAGCGGTGGGAATGAGCAGTTCTTC

d_gene: TRBD1
v_gene: TRBV6-5
abundance: -
j_gene: TRBJ2-7
CDR3aa: CASSPGTVYSYEQYF
CDR3nt: TGTGCCAGCAGTCCAGGGACAGTCTATTCCTACGAGCAGTACTTC

d_gene: -
v_gene: TRBV7-2
abundance: -
j_gene: TRBJ1-2
CDR3aa: CASQWNTF
CDR3nt: TGTGCCAGCCAGTGGAACACCTTC

d_gene: -
v_gene: TRBV29-1
abundance: -
j_gene: TRBJ1-1
CDR3aa: CSVPGDTEAFF
CDR3nt: TGCAGCGTCCCAGGGGACACTGAAGCTTTCTTT

d_gene: TRBD1
v_gene: TRBV25-1
abundance: -
j_gene: TRBJ2-4
CDR3aa: CASSGLSGTVYF
CDR3nt: TGTGCCAGCAGTGGCCTATCAGGGACAGTCTACTTC

d_gene: TRBD1
v_gene: TRBV25-1
abundance: -
j_gene: TRBJ2-7
CDR3aa: CASSGHLRDSQQYF
CDR3nt: TGTGCCAGCAGTGGTCATCTTCGGGACAGTCAGCAGTACTTC

d_gene: -
v_gene: TRBV6-6
abundance: -
j_gene: TRBJ1-2
CDR3aa: CASSYSGPAGYTF
CDR3nt: TGTGCCAGCAGTTATTCTGGGCCCGCTGGCTACACCTTC

d_gene: -
v_gene: TRBV5-6
abundance: -
j_gene: TRBJ2-7
CDR3aa: CASSFSRGHEQYF
CDR3nt: TGTGCCAGCAGCTTTTCCAGGGGCCACGAGCAGTACTTC

d_gene: TRBD1
v_gene: TRBV27
abundance: -
j_gene: TRBJ2-7
CDR3aa: CASSSLTGGFREQYF
CDR3nt: TGTGCCAGCAGTTCTTTGACAGGGGGCTTTCGGGAGCAGTACTTC

d_gene: TRBD1
v_gene: TRBV2
abundance: -
j_gene: TRBJ2-3
CDR3aa: CASTPHLTGSTDTQYF
CDR3nt: TGTGCCAGCACCCCCCACCTGACAGGGAGCACAGATACGCAGTATTTT

d_gene: -
v_gene: TRBV15
abundance: few
j_gene: TRBJ2-2
CDR3aa: CATRGGNTGELFF
CDR3nt: TGTGCCACCAGGGGGGGAAACACCGGGGAGCTGTTTTTT

d_gene: -
v_gene: TRBV9
abundance: -
j_gene: TRBJ1-2
CDR3aa: CASSVGQNYGYTF
CDR3nt: TGTGCCAGCAGCGTGGGGCAGAACTATGGCTACACCTTC

d_gene: TRBD1
v_gene: TRBV12-5
abundance: -
j_gene: TRBJ2-2
CDR3aa: CASGLAGQGGFNTGELFF
CDR3nt: TGTGCTAGTGGTTTGGCGGGACAGGGCGGCTTTAACACCGGGGAGCTGTTTTTT

d_gene: TRBD2
v_gene: TRBV11-3
abundance: -
j_gene: TRBJ2-7
CDR3aa: CASSPRAGDYEQYF
CDR3nt: TGTGCCAGCAGCCCCAGGGCGGGGGACTACGAGCAGTACTTC

d_gene: TRBD2
v_gene: TRBV4-1
abundance: -
j_gene: TRBJ2-1
CDR3aa: CASSQDRTSGNEQFF
CDR3nt: TGCGCCAGCAGCCAAGACCGGACTAGCGGCAATGAGCAGTTCTTC

d_gene: -
v_gene: TRBV7-8
abundance: few
j_gene: TRBJ1-5
CDR3aa: CASSRLANSNQPQHF
CDR3nt: TGTGCCAGCAGCCGGTTGGCGAATAGCAATCAGCCCCAGCATTTT

d_gene: -
v_gene: TRBV6-6
abundance: -
j_gene: TRBJ2-1
CDR3aa: CASRRVWNEQFF
CDR3nt: TGTGCCAGCAGAAGGGTTTGGAATGAGCAGTTCTTC